The clone carrying this T cell receptor beta chain was detected only a few times. The sample originates from a study of spatial heterogeneity in lung cancer. As to time point: blood at routine non-recurrence follow-up after resection. TCRdb re-analysed the 5' RACE reads in MiXCR, keeping a single row per CDR3 protein. Altogether 95,000 to 120,000 distinct CDR3 sequences are present, more than 10% being singletons, with the ten largest covering 20% to 25%. This CDR3 has 14 residues. Germline V lookup: CDR1 SQVTM, CDR2 ANQGSEA. Trimming cost V 6 bases and J 0 bases, with 11 bases left between them. J is TRBJ2-2 and V is TRBV29-1, with D perhaps matching TRBD2 (6 bases). The specimen comprised PBMCs, sampled at follow-up. This receptor was identified in a female donor with early-stage non-small cell lung cancer. This CDR3 reads CSVVSGANTGELFF. CDR3 DNA sequence: TGCAGCGTAGTCTCGGGGGCGAACACCGGGGAGCTGTTTTTT.